Below, 21 T cell receptor beta chains from the same sample are listed, as sequenced in a study of beta chain features in type 1 diabetes. Findings and limits, study-wide: Shortening that was moderate but significant affected the TCRB CDR3s of Type 1 diabetes patients in all four CD4+ subsets.

Expressed TCRB transcripts were sequenced, since all the RNA that had been isolated was reverse transcribed. Assay: immunoSEQ multiplex PCR; the TCRdb copy retains only in-frame clones and omits some. This sample has some 45,000 clones, with approximately 70% found just once. No antigen is known for these receptors. What was sequenced was Tregs from blood. These receptors all stem from a woman aged 18 to 35 with type 1 diabetes.

V and J are TRBV5-4 and TRBJ1-2; D unclear. Germline V gives CDR1 SGHNT, CDR2 YYREEE (reference sequence). Trimming removed 2 bases at V and 0 bases at J, with 17 bases between. The CDR3 contains 17 residues. This CDR3 is CASSLRSSRSTNYGYTF. CDR3 sequence (DNA): TGTGCCAGCAGCTTACGTTCCAGCCGGAGCACTAACTATGGCTACACCTTC.

This sequence joins TRBV18 and TRBJ1-5; no reliable D call. The germline V gene has CDR1 KGHSH and CDR2 LQKENI. This CDR3 has 13 amino acids. Trimming took off 3 bases at V and 3 bases at J, with 6 bases between the two ends. CDR3 nucleotides: TGTGCCAGCTCACCTAAATTCAATCAGCCCCAGCATTTT. This encodes CASSPKFNQPQHF.

This clone has just a few counts. This rearrangement joins TRBV25-1 to TRBJ2-1, with 9 bases that match TRBD2. The CDR3 has 18 residues. Germline loops: CDR1 MGHDK, CDR2 SYGVNS. The V and J ends lost 2 bases and 0 bases, in that order; junction bases with no gene match: 8. CDR3 nucleotide sequence: TGTGCCAGCAGTGAACTAGCGGGAACCTTGAGCTCCTACAATGAGCAGTTCTTC. Encoded protein: CASSELAGTLSSYNEQFF. Based on the CDR3 plus reference TRBV25-1 and TRBJ2-1, the full variable domain is EADIYQTPRYLVIGTGKKITLECSQTMGHDKMYWYQQDPGMELHLIHYSYGVNSTEKGDLSSESTVSRIRTEHFPLTLESARPSHTSQYLCASSELAGTLSSYNEQFFGPGTRLTVL.

This chain uses TRBV4-1 with TRBJ1-2; possible D gene TRBD1, 5 bases. Germline-derived CDR1 and CDR2 are MGHRA and YSYEKL. The CDR3 sequence is 16 residues long. Trimming took 4 bases from V and 0 from J, leaving 15 bases between them. CDR3 loop: CASSRAEGRANYGYTF. CDR3 coding DNA: TGCGCCAGCAGCCGAGCGGAGGGGCGGGCTAACTATGGCTACACCTTC.

This clone was seen just once. The V gene is TRBV19, the J gene TRBJ1-4, with 10 bases matching TRBD1. Per germline, CDR1 LNHDA and CDR2 SQIVND (reference sequence). CDR3 length: 15 residues. J gave up 8 bases and V 3 bases, and 6 bases lay outside the gene matches. CDR3 in DNA: TGTGCCAGTAGTATTCCGGGACAGGGGAACGAAAAACTGTTTTTT. This encodes CASSIPGQGNEKLFF. Together with reference TRBV19 and TRBJ1-4, the CDR3 gives the full variable domain: DGGITQSPKYLFRKEGQNVTLSCEQNLNHDAMYWYRQDPGQGLRLIYYSQIVNDFQKGDIAEGYSVSREKKESFPLTVTSAQKNPTAFYLCASSIPGQGNEKLFFGSGTQLSVL.

This clone was found a few times. The V call is TRBV29-1, the J call TRBJ2-7, with TRBD1 identical over 10 bases. V gave up 7 bases and J gave up 4 bases; unmatched junction bases: 10. The CDR3 totals 14 residues. In germline, CDR1 is SQVTM, CDR2 ANQGSEA. The CDR3 nucleotides read TGCAGCGCCTCACCCCGGGACAGGGGTTACGAGCAGTACTTC. This gives the protein CSASPRDRGYEQYF.

This chain links TRBV14 with TRBJ1-2; D remains ambiguous. CDR1 is SGHDN and CDR2 is FVKESK in the germline V gene. V gave up 0 bases and J gave up 4 bases, with 6 bases separating them. The CDR3 is 13 amino acids. The CDR3 loop reads CASSQDGSYGYTF. The CDR3 DNA reads as TGTGCCAGCAGCCAAGATGGGAGCTATGGCTACACCTTC. Full variable domain (missing parts from reference TRBV14 and TRBJ1-2): EAGVTQFPSHSVIEKGQTVTLRCDPISGHDNLYWYRRVMGKEIKFLLHFVKESKQDESGMPNNRFLAERTGGTYSTLKVQPAELEDSGVYFCASSQDGSYGYTFGSGTRLTVV.

This rearrangement joins TRBV7-2 to TRBJ2-2, with TRBD2 matching 13 bases. J lost 4 bases, V lost 5 bases, and 10 bases had no gene match. Germline V gives CDR1 SGHTA, CDR2 FQGNSA. The CDR3 is 18 amino acids. The CDR3 spells CASSPRGLAGPFTGELFF. The CDR3, as DNA: TGTGCCAGCAGCCCCCGGGGACTAGCGGGGCCCTTCACCGGGGAGCTGTTTTTT. The full variable domain, with the rest looked up from reference TRBV7-2 and TRBJ2-2, is GAGVSQSPSNKVTEKGKDVELRCDPISGHTALYWYRQSLGQGLEFLIYFQGNSAPDKSGLPSDRFSAERTGGSVSTLTIQRTQQEDSAVYLCASSPRGLAGPFTGELFFGEGSRLTVL.

This clone was seen once. This rearrangement joins TRBV7-2 to TRBJ2-1, with 12 bases matching TRBD2. CDR1 is SGHTA and CDR2 is FQGNSA in the germline V gene. This CDR3 comprises 16 residues. V dropped 2 bases and J dropped 3; count of bases not matched to a gene: 2. The CDR3 DNA reads TGTGCCAGCAGCTTAACACTAGCGGGAGGCTACAATGAGCAGTTCTTC. Translating it yields CASSLTLAGGYNEQFF.

This clone has more than one count but fewer than ten. The CDR3 here is CSVWTSGFINEQYF. The CDR3 DNA follows: TGCAGCGTGTGGACTAGCGGGTTTATCAACGAGCAGTACTTC. The rearrangement joins TRBV29-1 to TRBJ2-7; 11 bases are shared with TRBD2. V shed 6 bases and J 5 bases; nucleotides not matched to a gene: 9. The CDR3 has 14 amino acids. Germline loops: CDR1 SQVTM, CDR2 ANQGSEA.

J is TRBJ2-6 and V is TRBV29-1, with D maybe TRBD2 (5 bases). CDR3 length equals 13 residues. With 7 bases removed from V and 2 bases from J, the gap between germline ends came to 9 bases. Germline assignment: CDR1 SQVTM and CDR2 ANQGSEA. For the CDR3, the DNA is TGCAGCGCCCGGGGAGCTGGGGCCAACGTCCTGACTTTC. Translation gives CSARGAGANVLTF.

There are a few counts of this clone. The J gene is TRBJ2-5, the V gene TRBV7-9; D not certain. CDR3 length equals 15 residues. V was pared by 5 bases and J by 4 bases, with 17 bases between. The germline CDR1 and CDR2 sequences are SEHNR and FQNEAQ (reference sequence). The CDR3 here is CASSLPGGIVETQYF. The CDR3 bases are TGTGCCAGCAGCCTCCCCGGCGGCATAGTAGAGACCCAGTACTTC.

The chain recombines TRBV29-1 with TRBJ2-1, with 7 bases aligning to TRBD2. This CDR3 spans 15 amino acids. Looked up from germline, CDR1 is SQVTM and CDR2 is ANQGSEA. V shed 3 bases and J 7 bases; nucleotides not matched to a gene: 12. The CDR3 region is CSVDGGSSVENEQFF. CDR3 nucleotides: TGCAGCGTTGATGGCGGGAGCTCTGTGGAGAATGAGCAGTTCTTC.

The V call is TRBV6-1, the J call TRBJ2-3; 9 bases map to TRBD2. The length of the CDR3 is 13 residues. In germline, CDR1 is MNHNS, CDR2 SASEGT. Losses at the gene ends were 7 bases for V and 4 bases for J; bases not matched to a gene: 3. CDR3 residues: CASKAGGADTQYF. The CDR3 nucleotides are TGTGCCAGCAAAGCGGGAGGCGCAGATACGCAGTATTTT.

This clone was counted between two and nine times. This chain links TRBV2 with TRBJ2-5; D is unclear. CDR1 is SNHLY, CDR2 FYNNEI, per germline. CDR3 length: 14 amino acids. Trimming left V 10 bases short and J 4 bases short, with 19 bases between. CDR3 DNA: TGTGCCACCACGATCCTCGACATAGGAGAGACCCAGTACTTC. Protein: CATTILDIGETQYF. The complete variable domain, with remaining parts taken from reference TRBV2 and TRBJ2-5, reads EPEVTQTPSHQVTQMGQEVILRCVPISNHLYFYWYRQILGQKVEFLVSFYNNEISEKSEIFDDQFSVERPDGSNFTLKIRSTKLEDSAMYFCATTILDIGETQYFGPGTRLLVL.

This clone was detected a few times. This sequence joins TRBV6-6 and TRBJ2-5; 9 bases line up with TRBD1. Germline CDR1 MNHNY, CDR2 SVGAGI (reference sequence). CDR3 size: 15 residues. J was trimmed by 0 bases and V by 6 bases; bases with no gene match: 5. This chain's CDR3 is CASSQGQGDQETQYF. CDR3 sequence (DNA): TGTGCCAGCAGCCAGGGACAGGGTGACCAAGAGACCCAGTACTTC.

The chain has TRBV7-8 and TRBJ1-5; no reliable D call. CDR3 length: 18 amino acids. Germline CDR1 SGHVS, CDR2 FQNEAQ. Trimming shortened V by 1 base and J by 0 bases, and 16 bases separated the two germline ends. The CDR3 DNA is TGTGCCAGCAGCTTAGTCGTAGGCAGAGACTATAGCAATCAGCCCCAGCATTTT. Translation gives CASSLVVGRDYSNQPQHF.

The rearrangement joins TRBV7-9 to TRBJ1-2; TRBD1 matches at 9 bases. CDR3 size: 16 residues. The trim removed 6 bases at V and 4 bases at J, leaving 12 bases unmatched. The germline V gene encodes CDR1 SEHNR and CDR2 FQNEAQ (reference sequence). The CDR3 here is CASRMSGQGGAYGYTF. CDR3 bases: TGTGCCAGCAGAATGTCGGGACAGGGAGGCGCCTATGGCTACACCTTC.

CDR3 loop: CASSVGVRQSTEAFF. Here the CDR3 DNA reads TGTGCCAGCAGCGTAGGAGTTAGACAGTCCACTGAAGCTTTCTTT. The V call is TRBV9, the J call TRBJ1-1, with TRBD1 as a possible D gene (5 bases). Per germline, CDR1 SGDLS and CDR2 YYNGEE. V was cut by 0 bases and J by 4 bases, with 13 bases left in between. This CDR3 is built from 15 residues.

The table lists this clone with a few counts. The chain has TRBV19 and TRBJ2-5; weak D call: TRBD2 (6 bases). The CDR3 runs 11 residues. V was clipped by 6 bases and J by 7 bases, with 9 bases between them. CDR1 and CDR2 (germline): LNHDA, SQIVND (reference sequence). Here the CDR3 reads CASSTGGTQYF. The CDR3 DNA sequence: TGTGCCAGTAGCACCGGGGGGACCCAGTACTTC. Filled out from reference TRBV19 and TRBJ2-5, the complete variable domain reads DGGITQSPKYLFRKEGQNVTLSCEQNLNHDAMYWYRQDPGQGLRLIYYSQIVNDFQKGDIAEGYSVSREKKESFPLTVTSAQKNPTAFYLCASSTGGTQYFGPGTRLLVL.

This chain joins TRBV5-6 and TRBJ1-2; tentative D call: TRBD1 (5 bases). The ends were cut back, 2 bases at V and 4 bases at J, with 18 bases in the middle. The CDR3 totals 16 residues. The V gene's germline CDR1 is SGHDT and CDR2 YYEEEE. Here the CDR3 DNA reads TGTGCCAGCAGCTTCGCACCCTCGACAGCGCCCTATGGCTACACCTTC. Translating gives CASSFAPSTAPYGYTF.